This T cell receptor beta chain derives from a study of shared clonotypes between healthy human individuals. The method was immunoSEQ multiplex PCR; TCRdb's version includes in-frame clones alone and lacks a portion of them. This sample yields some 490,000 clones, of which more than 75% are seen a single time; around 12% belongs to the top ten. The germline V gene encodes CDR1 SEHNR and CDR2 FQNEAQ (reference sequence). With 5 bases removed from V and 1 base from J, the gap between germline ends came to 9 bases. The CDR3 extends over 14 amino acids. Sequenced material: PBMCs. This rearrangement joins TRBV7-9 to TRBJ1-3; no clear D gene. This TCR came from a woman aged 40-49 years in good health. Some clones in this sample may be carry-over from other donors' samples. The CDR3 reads CASSNGQSGNTIYF. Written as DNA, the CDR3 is TGTGCCAGCAGCAACGGGCAGTCTGGAAACACCATATATTTT.